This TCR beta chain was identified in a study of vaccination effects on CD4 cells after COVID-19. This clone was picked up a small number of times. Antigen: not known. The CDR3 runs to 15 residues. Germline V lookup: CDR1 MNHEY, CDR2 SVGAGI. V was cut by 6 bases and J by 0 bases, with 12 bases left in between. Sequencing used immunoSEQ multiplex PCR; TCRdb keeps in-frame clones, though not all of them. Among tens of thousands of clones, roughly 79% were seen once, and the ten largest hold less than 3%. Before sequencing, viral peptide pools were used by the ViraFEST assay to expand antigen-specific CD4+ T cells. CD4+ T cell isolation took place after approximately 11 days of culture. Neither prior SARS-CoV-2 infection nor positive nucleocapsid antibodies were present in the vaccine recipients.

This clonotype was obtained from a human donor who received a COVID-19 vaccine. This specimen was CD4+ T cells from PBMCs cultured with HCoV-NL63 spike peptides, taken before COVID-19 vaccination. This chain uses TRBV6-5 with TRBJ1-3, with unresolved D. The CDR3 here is CASSRGWGSGNTIYF. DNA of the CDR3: TGTGCCAGCAGCCGCGGGTGGGGCTCTGGAAACACCATATATTTT.